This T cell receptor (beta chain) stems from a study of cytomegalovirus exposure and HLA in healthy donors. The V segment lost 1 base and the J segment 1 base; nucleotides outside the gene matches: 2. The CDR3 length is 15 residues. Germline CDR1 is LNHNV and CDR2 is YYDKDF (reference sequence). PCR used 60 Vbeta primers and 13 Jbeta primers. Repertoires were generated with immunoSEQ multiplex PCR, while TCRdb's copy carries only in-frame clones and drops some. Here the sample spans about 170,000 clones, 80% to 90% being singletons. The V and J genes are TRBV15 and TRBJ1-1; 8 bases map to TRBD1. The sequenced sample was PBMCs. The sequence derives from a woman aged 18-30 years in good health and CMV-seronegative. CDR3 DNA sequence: TGTGCCACCAGCAGAGCTCAGGGGGCGAACACTGAAGCTTTCTTT. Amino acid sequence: CATSRAQGANTEAFF.